This TCR beta chain was identified in a study of cytomegalovirus exposure and HLA in healthy donors. About this clone: Its specificity is not known.

General study results and limits: Reported findings show TCR beta sequences accurately forecast HLA-A and HLA-B alleles in most subjects.

Germline loops: CDR1 MNHNY, CDR2 SVGAGI (reference sequence). This CDR3 region has 13 residues. V was clipped by 9 bases and J by 4 bases, with 14 bases between them. PCR primers comprised 60 Vbeta and 13 Jbeta primers. TCRdb keeps only in-frame clones here, not all; method: immunoSEQ multiplex PCR. The sample yields around 300,000 clones, roughly four fifths seen once. This receptor was identified in a woman between 40 and 55 years old in good health and CMV-seropositive. The chain joins TRBV6-6 to TRBJ2-3; D might be TRBD2 (7 bases). The specimen was PBMCs. The CDR3 DNA reads as TGTGCCAGTAGGGGGGGAACTTCAGATACGCAGTATTTT. Translating gives CASRGGTSDTQYF.